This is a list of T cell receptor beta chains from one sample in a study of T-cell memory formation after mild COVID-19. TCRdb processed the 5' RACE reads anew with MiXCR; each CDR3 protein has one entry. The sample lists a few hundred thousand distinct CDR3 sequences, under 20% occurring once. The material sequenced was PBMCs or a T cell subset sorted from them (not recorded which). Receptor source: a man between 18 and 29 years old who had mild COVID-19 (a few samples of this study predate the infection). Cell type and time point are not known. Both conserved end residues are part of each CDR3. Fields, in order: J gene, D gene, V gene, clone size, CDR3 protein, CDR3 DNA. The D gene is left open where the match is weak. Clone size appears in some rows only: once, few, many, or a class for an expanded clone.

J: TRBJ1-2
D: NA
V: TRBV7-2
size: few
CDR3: CATAYSNYGYTF
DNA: TGTGCCACGGCGTACTCTAACTATGGCTACACCTTC

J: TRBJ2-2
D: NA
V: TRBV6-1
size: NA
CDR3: CASSEGAGVTGELFF
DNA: TGTGCCAGCAGTGAAGGGGCAGGGGTGACCGGGGAGCTGTTTTTT

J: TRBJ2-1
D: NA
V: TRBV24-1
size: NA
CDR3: CATSDYGAAGNEQFF
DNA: TGTGCCACCAGTGATTACGGGGCCGCAGGGAATGAGCAGTTCTTC

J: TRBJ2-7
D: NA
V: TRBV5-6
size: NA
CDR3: CASSLAYGGPAYEQYF
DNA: TGTGCCAGCAGCTTGGCCTACGGGGGGCCGGCCTACGAGCAGTACTTC

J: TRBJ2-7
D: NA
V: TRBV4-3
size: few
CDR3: CASSQGGLGWDEQYF
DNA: TGCGCCAGCAGCCAGGGCGGTTTGGGGTGGGACGAGCAGTACTTC

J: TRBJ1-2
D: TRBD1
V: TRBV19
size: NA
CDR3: CASSIAGTEAYGYTF
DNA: TGTGCCAGTAGTATAGCTGGGACAGAAGCCTATGGCTACACCTTC

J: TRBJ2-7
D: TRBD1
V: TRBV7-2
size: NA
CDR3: CASSLRPGTGIYEQYF
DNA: TGTGCCAGCAGCCTACGTCCCGGGACAGGGATCTACGAGCAGTACTTC

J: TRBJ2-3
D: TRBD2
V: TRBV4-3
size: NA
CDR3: CASSQSLAGGDTQYF
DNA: TGCGCCAGCAGCCAGTCGCTAGCGGGGGGAGATACGCAGTATTTT

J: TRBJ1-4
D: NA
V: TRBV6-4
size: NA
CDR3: CASRPGTDFGELFF
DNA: TGTGCCAGCAGGCCCGGGACGGACTTTGGGGAACTGTTTTTT

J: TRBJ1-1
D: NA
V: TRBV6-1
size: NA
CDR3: CASSEEGSEAEAFF
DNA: TGTGCCAGCAGTGAAGAGGGGTCAGAGGCTGAAGCTTTCTTT

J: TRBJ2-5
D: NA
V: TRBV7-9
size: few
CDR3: CASSPPGRRGPSGTQYF
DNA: TGTGCCAGCAGCCCACCTGGCCGGCGGGGTCCATCGGGGACCCAGTACTTC

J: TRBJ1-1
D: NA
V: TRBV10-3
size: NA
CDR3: CAISEGGRPGNTEAFF
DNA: TGTGCCATCAGTGAGGGAGGCAGGCCAGGGAACACTGAAGCTTTCTTT

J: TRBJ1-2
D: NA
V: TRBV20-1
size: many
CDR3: CSARDYGRDYGYTF
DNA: TGCAGTGCTAGAGATTACGGCAGGGACTATGGCTACACCTTC

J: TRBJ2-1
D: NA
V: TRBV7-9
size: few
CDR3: CASSLDVGRGNEQFF
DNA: TGTGCCAGCAGCTTAGATGTGGGGCGAGGAAATGAGCAGTTCTTC

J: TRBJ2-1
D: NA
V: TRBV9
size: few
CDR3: CASSVTGLDNEQFF
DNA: TGTGCCAGCAGCGTCACGGGACTTGACAATGAGCAGTTCTTC

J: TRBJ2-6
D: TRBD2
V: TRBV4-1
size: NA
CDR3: CASSQGLAGFSGANVLTF
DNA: TGCGCCAGCAGCCAAGGACTAGCGGGGTTCTCTGGGGCCAACGTCCTGACTTTC

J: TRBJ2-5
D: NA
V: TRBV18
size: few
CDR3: CASSPYPASQETQYF
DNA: TGTGCCAGCTCACCCTATCCGGCCTCCCAAGAGACCCAGTACTTC

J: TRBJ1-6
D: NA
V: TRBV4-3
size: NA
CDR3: CASSQDSYNSPLHF
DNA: TGCGCCAGCAGCCAGGACAGCTATAATTCACCCCTCCACTTT

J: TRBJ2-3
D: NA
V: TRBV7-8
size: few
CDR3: CASTEHASSTDTQYF
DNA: TGTGCCAGCACCGAACACGCATCCAGCACAGATACGCAGTATTTT

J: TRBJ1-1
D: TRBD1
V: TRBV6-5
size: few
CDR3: CASSLLTGGLTEAFF
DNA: TGTGCCAGCAGTTTACTAACAGGGGGCCTCACTGAAGCTTTCTTT

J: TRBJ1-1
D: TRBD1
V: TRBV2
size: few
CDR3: CASSATGVRREAFF
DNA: TGTGCCAGCAGTGCGACAGGGGTCCGTAGGGAAGCTTTCTTT

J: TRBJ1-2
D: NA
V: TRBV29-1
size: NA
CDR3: CSVAPPGHGYTF
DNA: TGCAGCGTCGCACCCCCGGGACATGGCTACACCTTC

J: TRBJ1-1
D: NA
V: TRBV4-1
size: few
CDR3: CASSKGGATEAFF
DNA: TGCGCCAGCAGTAAAGGGGGGGCTACTGAAGCTTTCTTT

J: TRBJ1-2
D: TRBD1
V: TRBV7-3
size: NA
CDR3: CASSPAGGNYGYTF
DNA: TGTGCCAGCAGCCCCGCAGGGGGGAACTATGGCTACACCTTC

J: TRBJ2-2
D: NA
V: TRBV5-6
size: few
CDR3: CASSLVSLWQGGIGVTGELFF
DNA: TGTGCCAGCAGCTTGGTGTCGTTGTGGCAGGGTGGGATTGGAGTCACCGGGGAGCTGTTTTTT

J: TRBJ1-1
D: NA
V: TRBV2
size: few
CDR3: CATRQSNTEAFF
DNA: TGTGCCACCCGTCAGTCGAACACTGAAGCTTTCTTT

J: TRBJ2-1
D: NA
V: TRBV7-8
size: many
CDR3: CASSPRRTTNLDEQFF
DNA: TGTGCCAGCAGCCCCCGCAGGACTACCAATTTGGATGAGCAGTTCTTC

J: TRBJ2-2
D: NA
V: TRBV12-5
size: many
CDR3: CASGLLTGHLTGELFF
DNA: TGTGCTAGTGGTTTGCTTACGGGACACCTAACCGGGGAGCTGTTTTTT

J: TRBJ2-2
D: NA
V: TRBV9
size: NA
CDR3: CASNLLGEDGELFF
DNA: TGTGCCAGCAACTTGTTGGGGGAAGACGGGGAGCTGTTTTTT

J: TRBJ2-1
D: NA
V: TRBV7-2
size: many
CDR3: CASTPSSSGEQFF
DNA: TGTGCCAGCACCCCATCCAGCTCCGGTGAGCAGTTCTTC

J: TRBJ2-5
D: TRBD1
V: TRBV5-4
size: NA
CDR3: CASSRQGAVETQYF
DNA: TGTGCCAGCAGCAGACAGGGAGCGGTAGAGACCCAGTACTTC

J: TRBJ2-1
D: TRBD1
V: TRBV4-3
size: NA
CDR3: CASSQDRGAYNEQFF
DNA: TGCGCCAGCAGCCAGGACAGGGGAGCCTACAATGAGCAGTTCTTC

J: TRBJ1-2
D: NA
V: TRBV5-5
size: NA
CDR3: CASSLVAGLGYTF
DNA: TGTGCCAGCAGCTTGGTGGCAGGATTAGGCTACACCTTC

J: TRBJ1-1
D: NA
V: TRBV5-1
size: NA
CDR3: CASSLRVGGTEAFF
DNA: TGCGCCAGCAGCCTCCGCGTGGGCGGCACTGAAGCTTTCTTT

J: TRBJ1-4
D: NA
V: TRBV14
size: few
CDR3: CASSQGSGGKLFF
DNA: TGTGCCAGCAGCCAGGGATCTGGTGGAAAACTGTTTTTT

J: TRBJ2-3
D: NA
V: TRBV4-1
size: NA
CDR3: CASSLRDGVTDTQYF
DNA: TGCGCCAGCAGCCTCAGGGACGGAGTCACAGATACGCAGTATTTT

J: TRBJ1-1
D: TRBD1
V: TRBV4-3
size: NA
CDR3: CASSQFTGTGNTEAFF
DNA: TGCGCCAGCAGCCAATTTACCGGGACAGGGAACACTGAAGCTTTCTTT

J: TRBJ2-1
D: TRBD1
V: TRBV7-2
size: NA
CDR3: CASSLPGQVSYNEQFF
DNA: TGTGCCAGCAGCCTTCCGGGACAGGTATCCTACAATGAGCAGTTCTTC

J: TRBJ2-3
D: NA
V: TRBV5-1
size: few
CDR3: CASSLEGTLSTDTQYF
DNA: TGCGCCAGCAGCTTGGAAGGGACACTGAGCACAGATACGCAGTATTTT

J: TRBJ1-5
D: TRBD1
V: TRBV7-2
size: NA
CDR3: CASSPGTAYSNQPQHF
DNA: TGTGCCAGCAGCCCAGGGACAGCGTATAGCAATCAGCCCCAGCATTTT

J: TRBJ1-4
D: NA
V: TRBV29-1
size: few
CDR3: CSVDTGSLGEKLFF
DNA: TGCAGCGTTGACACCGGGTCTCTGGGAGAAAAACTGTTTTTT

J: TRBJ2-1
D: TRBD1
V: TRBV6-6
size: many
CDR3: CASRQGAGEQFF
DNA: TGTGCCAGCAGACAGGGGGCAGGTGAGCAGTTCTTC

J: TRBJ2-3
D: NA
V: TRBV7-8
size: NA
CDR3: CASSLGGWTRQYF
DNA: TGTGCCAGCAGCTTGGGGGGATGGACTCGGCAGTATTTT

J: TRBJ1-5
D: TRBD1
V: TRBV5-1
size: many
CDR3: CASSPGTGNQPQHF
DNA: TGCGCCAGCAGCCCCGGGACAGGGAATCAGCCCCAGCATTTT

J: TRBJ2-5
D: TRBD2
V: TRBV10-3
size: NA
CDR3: CASTGGGEETQYF
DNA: TGTGCCTCCACCGGCGGGGGAGAAGAGACCCAGTACTTC

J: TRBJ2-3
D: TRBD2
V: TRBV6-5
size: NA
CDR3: CASSYLGGGAADTQYF
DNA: TGTGCCAGCAGTTATTTGGGCGGGGGGGCCGCGGATACGCAGTATTTT

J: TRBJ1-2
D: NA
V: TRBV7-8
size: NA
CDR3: CASSPYGGVGYTF
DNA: TGTGCCAGCAGCCCCTATGGGGGGGTAGGCTACACCTTC

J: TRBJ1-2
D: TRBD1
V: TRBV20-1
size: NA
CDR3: CSARGQGADYGYTF
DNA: TGCAGTGCTAGGGGACAGGGGGCTGACTATGGCTACACCTTC

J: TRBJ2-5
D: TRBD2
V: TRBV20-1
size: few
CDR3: CGTATSGGAWETQYF
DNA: TGCGGCACGGCGACCAGCGGGGGGGCCTGGGAGACCCAGTACTTC

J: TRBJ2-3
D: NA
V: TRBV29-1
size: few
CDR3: CSVAGILVDTQYF
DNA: TGCAGCGTTGCCGGGATCCTTGTGGATACGCAGTATTTT